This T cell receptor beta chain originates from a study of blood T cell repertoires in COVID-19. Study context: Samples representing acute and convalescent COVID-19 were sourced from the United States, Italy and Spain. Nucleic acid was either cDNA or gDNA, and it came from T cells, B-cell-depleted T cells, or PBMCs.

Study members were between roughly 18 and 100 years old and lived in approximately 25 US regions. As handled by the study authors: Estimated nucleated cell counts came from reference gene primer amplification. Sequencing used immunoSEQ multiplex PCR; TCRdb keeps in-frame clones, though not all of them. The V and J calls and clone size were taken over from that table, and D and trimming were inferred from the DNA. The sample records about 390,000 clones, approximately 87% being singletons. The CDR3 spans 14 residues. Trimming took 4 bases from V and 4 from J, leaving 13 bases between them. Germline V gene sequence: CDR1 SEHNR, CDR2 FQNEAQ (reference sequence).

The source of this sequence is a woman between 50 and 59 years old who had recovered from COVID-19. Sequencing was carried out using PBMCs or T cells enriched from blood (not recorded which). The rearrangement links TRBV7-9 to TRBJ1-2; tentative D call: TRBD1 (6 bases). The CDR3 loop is CASSSGQLPYGYTF. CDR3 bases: TGTGCCAGCAGCTCAGGACAGCTTCCCTATGGCTACACCTTC.